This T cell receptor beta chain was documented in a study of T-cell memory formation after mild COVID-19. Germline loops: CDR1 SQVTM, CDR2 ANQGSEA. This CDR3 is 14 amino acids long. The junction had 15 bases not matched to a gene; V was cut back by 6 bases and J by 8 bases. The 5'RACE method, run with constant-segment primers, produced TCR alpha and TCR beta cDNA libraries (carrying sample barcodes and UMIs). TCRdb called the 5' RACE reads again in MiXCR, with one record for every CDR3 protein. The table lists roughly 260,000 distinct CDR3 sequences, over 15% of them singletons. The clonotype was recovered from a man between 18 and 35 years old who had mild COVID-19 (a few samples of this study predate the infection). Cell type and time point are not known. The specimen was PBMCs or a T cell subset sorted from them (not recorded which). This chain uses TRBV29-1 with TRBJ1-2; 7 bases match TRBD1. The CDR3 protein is CSVAYRGVLGGYTF. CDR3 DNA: TGCAGCGTAGCATACAGGGGTGTCCTTGGGGGCTACACCTTC.